This T cell receptor (beta chain) is drawn from a study of T cells in Graves' hyperthyroidism and ophthalmopathy. Study outcomes and limitations: With a median lead of approximately 6 months before onset, the model predicted ophthalmopathy.

The patients, who ranged from 18 to 65 in age, presented with newly diagnosed hyperthyroidism lasting under 2 months. Used for diagnoses were clinical symptoms, serum thyroxine and TRAb, thyroid ultrasound and orbital computed tomography. An approximately 9.4 ml volume of fresh peripheral blood provided the PBMCs. The CDR3 contains 16 residues. Germline V gene sequence: CDR1 KGHDR, CDR2 SFDVKD. Trimming stripped 5 bases from V and 3 bases from J, with 15 bases between. This clonotype came up a few times. Its antigen is unknown. Authors of the study amplified TCR beta CDR3 regions from RNA transcripts. The TCR CDR3 first-round RT-PCR relied on the HTBI primer set. TCRdb analysed the multiplex PCR reads with MiXCR anew, one entry per CDR3 protein. The sample has around 280,000 distinct CDR3 sequences, roughly 15% seen once; the top ten hold almost 8%.

The TCR sequence derives from a woman between 25 and 40 years old with Graves' hyperthyroidism that later progressed to Graves' ophthalmopathy. Sequenced input: blood. The chain couples TRBV24-1 to TRBJ2-2, with D possibly matching TRBD1 (6 bases). CDR3 region: CATSAKNRAHTGELFF. Here the CDR3 DNA reads TGTGCCACCAGTGCCAAGAACAGGGCCCACACCGGGGAGCTGTTTTTT.